The clone carrying this T cell receptor (beta chain) was detected only a few times. Its target is unknown. This specimen belongs to a study of identical twins. A single record per CDR3 protein comes from TCRdb applying MiXCR to the 5' RACE reads. The sample carries about 890,000 distinct CDR3 sequences, more than 9% recorded once. There were only healthy Caucasians among the donors. General study points: Possibly, invariant MAIT and iNKT cells partly confounded zero-insertion analyses. Twin sharing of out-of-frame TCR alpha was underestimated by models in monozygotic pairs.

The same sample was also used in a study of yellow fever vaccine responses in identical twins.

The material sequenced was PBMCs. This clonotype was sampled from a woman between 18 and 29 years old in good health.

The CDR3 nucleotides read TGTGCCAGCTCACCTCCTTTAGTGGCGGGAGGGCCTATTGAGCAGTTCTTC. Translation gives CASSPPLVAGGPIEQFF. The chain combines TRBV18 with TRBJ2-1, with 9 bases lining up with TRBD2. With 3 bases clipped from V and 9 bases from J, the junction kept 15 bases outside the gene matches. There are 17 residues in the CDR3. Looked up from germline, CDR1 is KGHSH and CDR2 is LQKENI.